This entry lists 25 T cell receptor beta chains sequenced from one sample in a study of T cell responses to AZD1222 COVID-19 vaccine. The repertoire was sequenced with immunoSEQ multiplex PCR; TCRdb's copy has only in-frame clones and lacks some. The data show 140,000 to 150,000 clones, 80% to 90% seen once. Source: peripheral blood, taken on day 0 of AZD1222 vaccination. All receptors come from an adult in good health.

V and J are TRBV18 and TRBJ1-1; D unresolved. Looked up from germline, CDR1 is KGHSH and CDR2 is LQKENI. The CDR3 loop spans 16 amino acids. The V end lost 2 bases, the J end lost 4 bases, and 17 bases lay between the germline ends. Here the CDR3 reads CASSPSENPIATEAFF. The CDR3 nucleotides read TGTGCCAGCTCACCATCGGAGAATCCCATCGCCACTGAAGCTTTCTTT.

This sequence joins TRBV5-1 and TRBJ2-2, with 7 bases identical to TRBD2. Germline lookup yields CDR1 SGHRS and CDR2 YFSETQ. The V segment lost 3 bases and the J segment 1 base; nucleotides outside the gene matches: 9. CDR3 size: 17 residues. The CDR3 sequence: CASSSRWTRGNTGELFF. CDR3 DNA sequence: TGCGCCAGCAGCTCCCGATGGACTAGAGGGAACACCGGGGAGCTGTTTTTT.

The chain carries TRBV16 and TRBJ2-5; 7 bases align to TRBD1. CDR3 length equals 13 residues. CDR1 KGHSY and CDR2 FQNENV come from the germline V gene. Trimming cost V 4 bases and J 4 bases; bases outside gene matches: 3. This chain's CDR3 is CASSPQGPETQYF. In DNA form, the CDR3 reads TGTGCCAGCAGCCCACAGGGGCCAGAGACCCAGTACTTC.

The CDR3 loop is CASSVTRISNYGYTF. In nucleotides, the CDR3 is TGTGCCAGCAGTGTCACACGGATTAGCAACTATGGCTACACCTTC. This rearrangement joins TRBV2 to TRBJ1-2; no reliable D call. Trimming took off 4 bases at V and 2 bases at J, with 14 bases between the two ends. The V gene's germline CDR1 is SNHLY and CDR2 FYNNEI. The CDR3 loop spans 15 amino acids.

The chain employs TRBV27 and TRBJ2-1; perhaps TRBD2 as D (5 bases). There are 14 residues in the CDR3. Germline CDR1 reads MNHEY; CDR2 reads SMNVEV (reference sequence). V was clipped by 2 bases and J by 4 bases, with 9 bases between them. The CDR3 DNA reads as TGTGCCAGCAGTTTACTGGGCGGGTACAATGAGCAGTTCTTC. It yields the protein CASSLLGGYNEQFF.

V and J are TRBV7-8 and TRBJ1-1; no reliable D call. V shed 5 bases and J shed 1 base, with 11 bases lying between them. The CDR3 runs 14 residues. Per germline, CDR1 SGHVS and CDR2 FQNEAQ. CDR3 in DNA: TGTGCCAGCAGCATTGGACTCTCGAACACTGAAGCTTTCTTT. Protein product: CASSIGLSNTEAFF.

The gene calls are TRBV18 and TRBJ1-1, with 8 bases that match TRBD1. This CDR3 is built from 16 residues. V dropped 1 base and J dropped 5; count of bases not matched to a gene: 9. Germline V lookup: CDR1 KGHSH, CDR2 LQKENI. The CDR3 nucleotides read TGTGCCAGCTCACCACAAGGACAGGGCGGTGGGACTGAAGCTTTCTTT. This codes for CASSPQGQGGGTEAFF.

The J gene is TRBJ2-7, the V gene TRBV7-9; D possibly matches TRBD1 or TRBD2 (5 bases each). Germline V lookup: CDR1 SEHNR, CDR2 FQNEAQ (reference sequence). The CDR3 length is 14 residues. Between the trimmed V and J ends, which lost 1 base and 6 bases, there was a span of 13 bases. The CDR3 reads CASSLGGPGSEQYF. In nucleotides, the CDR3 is TGTGCCAGCAGCTTAGGCGGGCCAGGGAGCGAGCAGTACTTC.

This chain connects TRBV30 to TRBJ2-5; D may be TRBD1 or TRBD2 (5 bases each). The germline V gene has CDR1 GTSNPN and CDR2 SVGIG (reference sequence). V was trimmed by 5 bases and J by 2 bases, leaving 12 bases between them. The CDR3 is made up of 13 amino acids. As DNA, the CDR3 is TGTGCCTGGTTGAGGGACGGTCAAGAGACCCAGTACTTC. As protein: CAWLRDGQETQYF.

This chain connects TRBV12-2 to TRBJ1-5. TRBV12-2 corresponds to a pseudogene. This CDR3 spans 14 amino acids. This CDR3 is CASRLTMSNQPQHF. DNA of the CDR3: TGTGCAAGTCGCTTAACTATGAGCAATCAGCCCCAGCATTTT.

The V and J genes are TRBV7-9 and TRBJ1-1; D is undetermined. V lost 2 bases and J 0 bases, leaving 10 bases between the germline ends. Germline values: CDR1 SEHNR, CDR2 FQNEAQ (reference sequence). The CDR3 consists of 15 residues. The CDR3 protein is CASSLLGGLNTEAFF. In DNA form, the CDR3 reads TGTGCCAGCAGCTTACTTGGCGGCCTGAACACTGAAGCTTTCTTT.

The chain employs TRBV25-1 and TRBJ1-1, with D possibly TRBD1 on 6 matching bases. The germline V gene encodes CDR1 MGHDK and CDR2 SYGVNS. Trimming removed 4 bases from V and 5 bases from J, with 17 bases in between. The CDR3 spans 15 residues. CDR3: CASSVSRGAGTEAFF. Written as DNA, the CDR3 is TGTGCCAGCAGTGTCTCCCGGGGGGCAGGAACTGAAGCTTTCTTT. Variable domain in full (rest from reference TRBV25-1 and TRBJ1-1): EADIYQTPRYLVIGTGKKITLECSQTMGHDKMYWYQQDPGMELHLIHYSYGVNSTEKGDLSSESTVSRIRTEHFPLTLESARPSHTSQYLCASSVSRGAGTEAFFGQGTRLTVV.

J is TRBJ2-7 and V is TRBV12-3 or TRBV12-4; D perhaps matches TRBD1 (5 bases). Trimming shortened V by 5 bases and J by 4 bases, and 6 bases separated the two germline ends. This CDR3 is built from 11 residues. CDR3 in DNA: TGTGCCAGCAGTCGACAGTACGAGCAGTACTTC. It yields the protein CASSRQYEQYF.

CDR3 residues: CASSFTGGAFGTEAFF. The DNA for the CDR3 is TGCGCCAGCAGCTTCACAGGGGGCGCTTTCGGCACTGAAGCTTTCTTT. The chain has TRBV5-1 and TRBJ1-1, with 9 bases identical to TRBD1. V trimming: 2 bases; J trimming: 4 bases; junction bases outside the gene matches: 9. Germline CDR1 is SGHRS and CDR2 is YFSETQ. This CDR3 is 16 amino acids long.

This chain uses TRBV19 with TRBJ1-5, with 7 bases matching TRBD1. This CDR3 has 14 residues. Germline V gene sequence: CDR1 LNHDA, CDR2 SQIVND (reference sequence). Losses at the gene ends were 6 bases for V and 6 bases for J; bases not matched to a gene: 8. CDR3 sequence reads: CASSTGDGGQPQHF. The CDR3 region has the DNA TGTGCCAGTAGCACAGGGGATGGAGGTCAGCCCCAGCATTTT.

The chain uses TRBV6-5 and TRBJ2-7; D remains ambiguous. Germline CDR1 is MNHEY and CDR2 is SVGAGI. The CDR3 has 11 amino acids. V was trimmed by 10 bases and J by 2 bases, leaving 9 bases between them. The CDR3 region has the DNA TGTGCCACCACCGGGCCCTACGAGCAGTACTTC. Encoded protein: CATTGPYEQYF.

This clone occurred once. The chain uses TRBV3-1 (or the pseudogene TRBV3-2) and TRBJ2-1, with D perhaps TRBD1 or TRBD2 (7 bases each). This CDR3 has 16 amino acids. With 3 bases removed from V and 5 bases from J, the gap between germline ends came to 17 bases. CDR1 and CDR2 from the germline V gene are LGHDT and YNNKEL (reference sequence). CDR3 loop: CASSHRRGGGDNEQFF. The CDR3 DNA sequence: TGTGCCAGCAGCCATCGGAGGGGAGGGGGCGACAATGAGCAGTTCTTC.

For the CDR3, the DNA is TGTGCCAGCAGCCACGTCGGGACGCTTTACTCCTACGAGCAGTACTTC. Encoded protein: CASSHVGTLYSYEQYF. The chain couples TRBV3-1 (or the pseudogene TRBV3-2) to TRBJ2-7; D tentatively fits TRBD1 or TRBD2 (5 bases each). The CDR3 runs to 16 residues. From germline, CDR1 is LGHDT and CDR2 YNNKEL (reference sequence). Between the trimmed V and J ends, which lost 3 bases and 0 bases, there was a span of 15 bases.

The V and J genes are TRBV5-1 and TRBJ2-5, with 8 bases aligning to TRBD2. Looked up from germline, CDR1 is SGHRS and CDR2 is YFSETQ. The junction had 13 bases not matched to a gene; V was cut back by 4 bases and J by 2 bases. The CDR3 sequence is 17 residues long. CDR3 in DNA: TGCGCCAGCAGCGGATTGGGGATTAGCGGGGCTCAAGAGACCCAGTACTTC. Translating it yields CASSGLGISGAQETQYF. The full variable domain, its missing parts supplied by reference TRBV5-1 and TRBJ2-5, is KAGVTQTPRYLIKTRGQQVTLSCSPISGHRSVSWYQQTPGQGLQFLFEYFSETQRNKGNFPGRFSGRQFSNSRSEMNVSTLELGDSALYLCASSGLGISGAQETQYFGPGTRLLVL.

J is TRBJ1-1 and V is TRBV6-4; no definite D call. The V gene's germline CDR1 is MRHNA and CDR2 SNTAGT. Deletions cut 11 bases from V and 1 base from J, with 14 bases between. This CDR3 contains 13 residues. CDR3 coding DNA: TGTGCCGGACGATGCCCGCCGAACACTGAAGCTTTCTTT. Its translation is CAGRCPPNTEAFF.

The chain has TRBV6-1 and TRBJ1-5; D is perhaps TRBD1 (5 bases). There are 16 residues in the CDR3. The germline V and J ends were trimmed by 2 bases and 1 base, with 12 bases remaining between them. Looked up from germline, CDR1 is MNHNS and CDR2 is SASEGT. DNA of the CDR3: TGTGCCAGCAGTGAATGGGGGGGGGAAAGCAATCAGCCCCAGCATTTT. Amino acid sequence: CASSEWGGESNQPQHF.

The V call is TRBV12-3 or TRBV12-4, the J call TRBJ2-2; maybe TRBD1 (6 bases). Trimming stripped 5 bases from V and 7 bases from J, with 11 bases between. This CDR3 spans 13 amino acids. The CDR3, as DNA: TGTGCCAGCAGTCTGACACAGGGCGGGGAGCTGTTTTTT. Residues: CASSLTQGGELFF.

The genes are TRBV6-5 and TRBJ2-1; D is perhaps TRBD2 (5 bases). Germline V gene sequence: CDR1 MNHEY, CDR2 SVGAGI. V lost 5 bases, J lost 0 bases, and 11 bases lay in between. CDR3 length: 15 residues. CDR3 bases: TGTGCCAGCAGTAGGAGCGGAAGCTCCTACAATGAGCAGTTCTTC. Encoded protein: CASSRSGSSYNEQFF.

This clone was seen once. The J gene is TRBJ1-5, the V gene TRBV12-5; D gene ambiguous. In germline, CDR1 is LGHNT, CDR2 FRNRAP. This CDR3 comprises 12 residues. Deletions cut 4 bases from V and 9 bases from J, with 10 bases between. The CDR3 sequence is CASGSPVGPQHF. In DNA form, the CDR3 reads TGTGCTAGTGGTTCTCCTGTGGGGCCCCAGCATTTT.

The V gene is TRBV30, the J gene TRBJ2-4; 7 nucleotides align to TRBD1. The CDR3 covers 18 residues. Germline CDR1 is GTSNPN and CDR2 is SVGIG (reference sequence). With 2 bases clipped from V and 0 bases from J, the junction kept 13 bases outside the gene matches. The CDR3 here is CAWSSRDSALLAKNIQYF. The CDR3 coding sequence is TGTGCCTGGAGTTCCCGGGACAGCGCCCTTTTAGCCAAAAACATTCAGTACTTC.